The next 9 T cell receptor beta chains were all read from a single sample in a study of blood T cell repertoires in COVID-19. TCRdb's copy holds only in-frame clones and misses some; the assay was immunoSEQ multiplex PCR. Of 200,000 to 250,000 clones listed, about 80% are singletons. Sequenced sample: peripheral blood. The receptors stem from an elderly woman with acute or convalescent COVID-19.

V gene TRBV19 combines with J gene TRBJ1-4; possible D gene TRBD1, 5 bases. The germline V and J ends were trimmed by 6 bases and 8 bases, with 16 bases remaining between them. Looked up from germline, CDR1 is LNHDA and CDR2 is SQIVND (reference sequence). The CDR3 has 14 amino acids. The CDR3 nucleotides are TGTGCCAGTAGGGGGCCGTACCCGCGGGAAAAACTGTTTTTT. Protein: CASRGPYPREKLFF. The full variable domain, completed using reference TRBV19 and TRBJ1-4, is DGGITQSPKYLFRKEGQNVTLSCEQNLNHDAMYWYRQDPGQGLRLIYYSQIVNDFQKGDIAEGYSVSREKKESFPLTVTSAQKNPTAFYLCASRGPYPREKLFFGSGTQLSVL.

This chain uses TRBV5-8 with TRBJ1-1; possibly TRBD1 for D (5 bases). Germline CDR1 SGHTS, CDR2 YDEGEE. This CDR3 spans 15 amino acids. Trimming stripped 0 bases from V and 0 bases from J, with 9 bases between. CDR3 amino acids: CASSLGAGLNTEAFF. CDR3 coding DNA: TGTGCCAGCAGCTTGGGTGCGGGACTGAACACTGAAGCTTTCTTT.

The chain is built from TRBV30 and TRBJ2-1; TRBD1 aligns across 10 bases. CDR1 is GTSNPN and CDR2 is SVGIG in the germline V gene (reference sequence). This CDR3 spans 15 amino acids. Germline trimming cut 2 bases from V and 12 bases from J; bases unmatched to any gene: 13. The CDR3 here is CAWSKPGQGSIAQFF. As DNA, the CDR3 is TGTGCCTGGAGTAAACCGGGACAGGGGTCTATCGCGCAGTTCTTC. Complete variable domain (other parts from reference TRBV30 and TRBJ2-1): SQTIHQWPATLVQPVGSPLSLECTVEGTSNPNLYWYRQAAGRGLQLLFYSVGIGQISSEVPQNLSASRPQDRQFILSSKKLLLSDSGFYLCAWSKPGQGSIAQFFGPGTRLTVL.

The rearrangement joins TRBV7-7 to TRBJ2-5, with a possible D match to TRBD2 (5 bases). The germline gives CDR1 SSHAT, CDR2 FNYEAQ (reference sequence). This CDR3 contains 14 residues. The CDR3 DNA is TGTGCTAGCTCTGAGTACCGTTCACGGGGGACCCAGTACTTC. Its protein product is CASSEYRSRGTQYF.

The genes are TRBV11-2 and TRBJ1-2; possibly TRBD1 for D (6 bases). Trimming removed 2 bases from V and 4 bases from J, with 14 bases in between. The CDR3 totals 15 residues. Per the germline V gene, CDR1 is SGHAT and CDR2 is FQNNGV. The CDR3: CASSLRGGVIYGYTF. CDR3 nucleotides: TGTGCCAGCAGCTTACGAGGGGGAGTTATCTATGGCTACACCTTC.

DNA for the CDR3: TGCGCCCTGAAAATTACGACAGGGTATAATTCACCCCTCCACTTT. Protein sequence: CALKITTGYNSPLHF. The chain is built from TRBV23-1 and TRBJ1-6, with 7 bases lining up with TRBD1. TRBV23-1 is annotated as an ORF whose role is uncertain. There are 15 residues in the CDR3. V trimming: 11 bases; J trimming: 4 bases; junction bases outside the gene matches: 11.

The chain joins TRBV5-5 to TRBJ1-5, with a tentative D call TRBD1 (5 bases). The germline V gene encodes CDR1 SGHKS and CDR2 YYEKEE (reference sequence). V was pared by 2 bases and J by 3 bases, with 12 bases between. The CDR3 has 15 residues. CDR3 coding DNA: TGTGCCAGCAGCTTTGGTACAGGCCTCAATCAGCCCCAGCATTTT. Amino acids: CASSFGTGLNQPQHF. The full variable domain, its missing parts supplied by reference TRBV5-5 and TRBJ1-5, is DAGVTQSPTHLIKTRGQQVTLRCSPISGHKSVSWYQQVLGQGPQFIFQYYEKEERGRGNFPDRFSARQFPNYSSELNVNALLLGDSALYLCASSFGTGLNQPQHFGDGTRLSIL.

The chain joins TRBV5-1 to TRBJ2-5; 8 nucleotides match TRBD2. The CDR3 loop spans 15 amino acids. V shed 3 bases, J shed 5 bases, and the junction held 9 bases outside the gene matches. Per the germline V gene, CDR1 is SGHRS and CDR2 is YFSETQ. In DNA, the CDR3 is TGCGCCAGCAGCTCGGGTAGCGGGGTCGGGGAGACCCAGTACTTC. Its protein product is CASSSGSGVGETQYF. Full variable domain (remainder filled in from reference TRBV5-1 and TRBJ2-5): KAGVTQTPRYLIKTRGQQVTLSCSPISGHRSVSWYQQTPGQGLQFLFEYFSETQRNKGNFPGRFSGRQFSNSRSEMNVSTLELGDSALYLCASSSGSGVGETQYFGPGTRLLVL.

This chain links TRBV10-3 with TRBJ2-1; 12 nucleotides agree with TRBD2. The CDR3 length is 14 residues. Germline trimming cut 7 bases from V and 7 bases from J; bases unmatched to any gene: 5. From germline, CDR1 is ENHRY and CDR2 SYGVKD. Written as DNA, the CDR3 is TGTGCCATCAAGCCGGGACTAGCGGGTAATGAGCAGTTCTTC. Translated: CAIKPGLAGNEQFF.